This T cell receptor beta chain stems from a study of shared clonotypes between healthy human individuals. This CDR3 is 16 amino acids long. V was clipped by 5 bases and J by 2 bases; unmatched bases: 9. From germline, CDR1 is LNHNV and CDR2 YYDKDF (reference sequence). Sequenced by immunoSEQ multiplex PCR; TCRdb stores in-frame clones only, minus some. The sample carries about 600,000 clones, nearly 97% recorded once. Whole-study results and caveats: The sampled material consisted only of blood, and tissue repertoires are likely to differ. The expectation was that sequencing depth would affect clonotype sharing among donors. The diversity represented, both genetic and in exposure history, was limited by few donors. Memory subsets had estimated richness that was generally smaller than that of naive subsets.

This clone was found once. Antigen specificity is unknown. CD45RO-negative cells were positively selected for CCR7, leaving out terminally differentiated effector memory CD45RA+ cells. The receptor's source is a woman in her 30s in good health. This chain links TRBV15 with TRBJ2-1; the match to TRBD2 covers 7 bases. The sequencing input was naive CD8+ T cells sorted from blood. This chain's CDR3 is CATSFRPSGTYNEQFF. As DNA, the CDR3 is TGTGCCACCAGCTTCCGCCCTAGCGGAACCTACAATGAGCAGTTCTTC.